The T cell receptor (beta chain) under discussion was sequenced for a study of T cell responses to AZD1222 COVID-19 vaccine. Findings of the study overall: Recipients of AZD1222 seropositive at baseline numbered only 6 or 7. A reported finding is that nearly half of spike-specific TCRs target unmutated variant regions. Females made up more of the donors, who were largely white British, and clonal diversity may have come out too low.

A remark on this clone: Antigen: not known.

Sequenced by immunoSEQ multiplex PCR; TCRdb stores in-frame clones only, minus some. The repertoire holds approximately 84,000 clones, with roughly nine tenths as singletons. The sample was peripheral blood, taken on day 0 of AZD1222 vaccination. This sequence was found in an adult in good health.

CDR3 loop: CASSSKPGLEGSEQFF. For the CDR3, the DNA is TGCGCCAGCAGCTCGAAACCGGGACTAGAGGGCAGTGAGCAGTTCTTC. This chain joins TRBV5-1 and TRBJ2-1, with 8 bases fitting TRBD2. The V and J ends lost 3 bases and 9 bases, in that order; junction bases with no gene match: 14. CDR3 length equals 16 residues. CDR1 SGHRS and CDR2 YFSETQ come from the germline V gene.